Listed here are 16 T cell receptor beta chains from one sample, sequenced in a study of vaccination and CD4 T cells after COVID-19. The treatment was: roughly ten-day PBMC culture with coronavirus spike peptide pools or control peptides (ViraFEST assay). The Oncomine TCR Beta short-read assay was applied to DNA of cultured CD4+ T cells. TCRdb analysed the PCR reads with MiXCR anew, one entry per CDR3 protein. The sample yields about 9,200 distinct CDR3 sequences, over 45% seen once. Their antigen targets remain unknown. The specimen was CD4+ T cells from blood, cultured in vitro. These receptors were collected from a human donor who had recovered from COVID-19.

V and J are TRBV6-1 and TRBJ2-7; TRBD1 might be the D (6 bases). The germline V and J ends were trimmed by 6 bases and 5 bases, with 23 bases remaining between them. Germline V gives CDR1 MNHNS, CDR2 SASEGT. The CDR3 has 16 residues. The CDR3 reads CASRTKQGSTSHEQYF. DNA for the CDR3: TGTGCCAGCAGAACTAAACAGGGTTCAACTTCTCACGAGCAGTACTTC.

This clonotype came up once. The chain recombines TRBV7-2 with TRBJ2-7, with TRBD2 matching over 10 bases. Losses at the gene ends were 0 bases for V and 7 bases for J; bases not matched to a gene: 6. The CDR3 sequence is 15 residues long. Germline V gives CDR1 SGHTA, CDR2 FQGNSA. CDR3 sequence reads: CASSLAASGSWEQYF. The CDR3, as DNA: TGTGCCAGCAGCTTAGCGGCTAGCGGGAGCTGGGAGCAGTACTTC. The full variable domain, with the rest looked up from reference TRBV7-2 and TRBJ2-7, is GAGVSQSPSNKVTEKGKDVELRCDPISGHTALYWYRQSLGQGLEFLIYFQGNSAPDKSGLPSDRFSAERTGGSVSTLTIQRTQQEDSAVYLCASSLAASGSWEQYFGPGTRLTVT.

The chain uses TRBV10-2 and TRBJ1-1; TRBD1 aligns across 8 bases. With V trimmed by 10 bases and J by 1 base, 14 bases remained unmatched. CDR3 length equals 16 residues. Germline V gene lookup returns CDR1 WSHSY and CDR2 SAAADI. The CDR3 DNA follows: TGCGCCACCCAGAGGGGACAGGCGGTTACGAACACTGAAGCTTTCTTT. Residues: CATQRGQAVTNTEAFF.

The chain couples TRBV2 to TRBJ1-1; no definite D call. This CDR3 is 14 amino acids long. Trimming removed 7 bases from V and 4 bases from J, with 16 bases in between. CDR1 and CDR2 (germline): SNHLY, FYNNEI. The CDR3 DNA follows: TGTGCCAGCACCTTCATTGGAGCGGGCACTGAAGCTTTCTTT. The encoded protein is CASTFIGAGTEAFF.

This chain links TRBV28 with TRBJ2-2; 9 nucleotides agree with TRBD2. The CDR3 is 15 amino acids. Per the germline V gene, CDR1 is MDHEN and CDR2 is SYDVKM. V lost 6 bases and J lost 0; bases outside the gene matches: 2. The CDR3 DNA sequence: TGTGCCAGCAGGGCGGGGGGGGCGAACACCGGGGAGCTGTTTTTT. This encodes CASRAGGANTGELFF.

The table lists this clonotype with a few counts. The V and J genes are TRBV7-9 and TRBJ1-2; tentative D call: TRBD1 (5 bases). Trimming removed 5 bases from V and 2 bases from J, with 15 bases in between. The CDR3 is 15 residues long. Per the germline V gene, CDR1 is SEHNR and CDR2 is FQNEAQ (reference sequence). This chain's CDR3 is CASSSRGPGNYGYTF. CDR3 coding DNA: TGTGCCAGCAGCAGCCGGGGCCCTGGGAACTATGGCTACACCTTC.

The chain recombines TRBV24-1 with TRBJ2-7, with 9 bases identical to TRBD2. The CDR3 runs to 15 residues. CDR1 is KGHDR and CDR2 is SFDVKD in the germline V gene. After removal of 3 bases from V and 1 base from J, the junction contained 3 bases not matched to a gene. CDR3 DNA sequence: TGTGCCACCAGTGATCCGACTAGCGGATCCTACGAGCAGTACTTC. This codes for CATSDPTSGSYEQYF.

This clonotype was picked up a small number of times. This chain uses TRBV2 with TRBJ1-2; unclear D gene. The germline CDR1 and CDR2 sequences are SNHLY and FYNNEI. V dropped 0 bases and J dropped 8 bases, with 4 bases sitting between them. The CDR3 consists of 11 residues. In DNA form, the CDR3 reads TGTGCCAGCAGTGAAGCGGGCGGCTACACCTTC. This sequence encodes CASSEAGGYTF.

This rearrangement joins TRBV7-2 to TRBJ2-2; no reliable D call. The length of the CDR3 is 13 residues. Germline V gene data show CDR1 as SGHTA and CDR2 as FQGNSA. V was trimmed by 4 bases and J by 6 bases, leaving 9 bases between them. Here the CDR3 DNA reads TGTGCCAGCAGCTCGACGGTGGCCGGGGAGCTGTTTTTT. Protein product: CASSSTVAGELFF.

The V call is TRBV24-1, the J call TRBJ1-1; D is uncertain. Trimming took 2 bases from V and 4 from J, leaving 16 bases between them. This CDR3 contains 16 residues. Germline-derived CDR1 and CDR2 are KGHDR and SFDVKD. CDR3 nucleotides: TGTGCCACCAGTGATTCCCGGACGGGAATTGGCACTGAAGCTTTCTTT. Its translation: CATSDSRTGIGTEAFF.

This clonotype was recorded once. This rearrangement joins TRBV2 to TRBJ1-2; D is ambiguous. CDR1 SNHLY and CDR2 FYNNEI come from the germline V gene. V was trimmed by 7 bases and J by 2 bases, leaving 11 bases between them. The CDR3 contains 13 residues. The DNA of the CDR3 is TGTGCCAGCATCGAGGGCGAGAACTATGGCTACACCTTC. Protein product: CASIEGENYGYTF.

This clonotype was detected a few times. The chain recombines TRBV7-9 with TRBJ1-5, with 10 bases aligning to TRBD1. This CDR3 region has 17 residues. The V and J ends lost 5 bases and 1 base, in that order; junction bases with no gene match: 8. Per germline, CDR1 SEHNR and CDR2 FQNEAQ (reference sequence). The CDR3 loop is CASSPGTGAESNQPQHF. The CDR3 DNA sequence: TGTGCCAGCAGCCCCGGGACAGGGGCGGAGAGCAATCAGCCCCAGCATTTT.

This clonotype was found a few times. The V and J genes are TRBV25-1 and TRBJ2-5, with D possibly being TRBD1 (5 bases). The V and J ends lost 1 base and 1 base respectively, with 7 bases between them. CDR3 length equals 14 residues. Per germline, CDR1 MGHDK and CDR2 SYGVNS. The CDR3 protein is CASSEFQGQETQYF. The CDR3 DNA follows: TGTGCCAGCAGTGAATTTCAGGGCCAAGAGACCCAGTACTTC.

The V call is TRBV2, the J call TRBJ2-5, with D unresolved. CDR1 SNHLY and CDR2 FYNNEI come from the germline V gene. This CDR3 has 12 residues. The V end was cut by 4 bases, the J end by 1 base, with 4 bases between. In nucleotides, the CDR3 is TGTGCCAGCAGTGTCAGCCAAGAGACCCAGTACTTC. This sequence encodes CASSVSQETQYF.

This sequence joins TRBV7-8 and TRBJ2-1; the match to TRBD1 covers 9 bases. The DNA end is a closer match to TRBJ2-7, so the J assignment may be wrong. Germline lookup yields CDR1 SGHVS and CDR2 FQNEAQ. The CDR3 contains 15 residues. CDR3 DNA: TGTGCCAGCAGCTTAGCGCCGGGACAGGGCTACGAGCAGTACTTC. It encodes CASSLAPGQGYEQYF.

In its sample, this clonotype was seen once. The chain is built from TRBV5-1 and TRBJ1-2; tentative D call: TRBD1 (5 bases). The germline V and J ends were trimmed by 0 bases and 6 bases, with 15 bases remaining between them. The CDR3 sequence is 15 residues long. Per germline, CDR1 SGHRS and CDR2 YFSETQ. The CDR3: CASSLDEGRVDGYTF. DNA of the CDR3: TGCGCCAGCAGCTTGGACGAGGGGCGCGTAGATGGCTACACCTTC.